Included here is one TCR beta chain sequence, with context. V was cut by 10 bases and J by 2 bases, with 26 bases left in between. CDR1 is ENHRY and CDR2 is SYGVKD in the germline V gene. This CDR3 comprises 17 residues. The data originate from a study of patients and donors after allogeneic stem cell transplantation. Using its own MiXCR run on the RT-PCR reads, TCRdb lists one record per CDR3 protein. The table lists around 170,000 distinct CDR3 sequences, 24% of them singletons. This TCR came from a human donor who was either an allogeneic HSCT recipient or a stem cell or donor lymphocyte infusion donor (not recorded which). It is not recorded whose cells these are; they may come from a transplant donor. Sequencing input: blood, either unsorted or a sorted T cell fraction (not recorded which). This sequence joins TRBV10-3 and TRBJ1-2; D is unresolved. CDR3 sequence (DNA): TGTGCCACACAAGAGAGAGACTACGGACGGAAAAACTATGGCTACACCTTC. It is translated as CATQERDYGRKNYGYTF.